This T cell receptor beta chain emerged from a study of regulatory T cells in long-lasting Graves disease. Whole-study context: Over-5-year antithyroid drug use with positive TSH receptor antibodies defined persistent Graves' disease in the study.

Points from the study as a whole: Sharing of public clonotypes was greater in persistent patients (about 2,500) than in new patients (almost 1,000). Newly diagnosed Graves' patients exceeded persistent ones in TCR diversity.

Trimming removed 5 bases at V and 0 bases at J, with 14 bases between. Germline values: CDR1 MNHNS, CDR2 SASEGT. The CDR3 covers 16 residues. Through Arm-PCR of CDR3 regions and iRepertoire HTBI primers, TCR beta libraries were built. TCRdb analysed the multiplex PCR reads with MiXCR anew, one entry per CDR3 protein. The profile covers almost 350,000 distinct CDR3 sequences, with less than 20% appearing a single time and 29% taken by the ten largest. This clonotype was counted at least ten times. Its target is unknown. Time point meaning: persistent/refractory GD, antithyroid drugs over 5 years with positive TRAb. PBMC-extracted RNA yielded the TCR library. Patients with Graves' disease were diagnosed by American Thyroid Association guidelines.

The sequenced sample was peripheral blood mononuclear cells (PBMCs), obtained when the disease was refractory, from a patient treated with antithyroid drugs. This receptor was taken from a female donor with Graves disease. The gene calls are TRBV6-1 and TRBJ1-5; D may be TRBD1 (6 bases). For the CDR3, the DNA is TGTGCCAGCAGTAAAAACAGGGTGGGTAGCAATCAGCCCCAGCATTTT. Protein sequence: CASSKNRVGSNQPQHF.